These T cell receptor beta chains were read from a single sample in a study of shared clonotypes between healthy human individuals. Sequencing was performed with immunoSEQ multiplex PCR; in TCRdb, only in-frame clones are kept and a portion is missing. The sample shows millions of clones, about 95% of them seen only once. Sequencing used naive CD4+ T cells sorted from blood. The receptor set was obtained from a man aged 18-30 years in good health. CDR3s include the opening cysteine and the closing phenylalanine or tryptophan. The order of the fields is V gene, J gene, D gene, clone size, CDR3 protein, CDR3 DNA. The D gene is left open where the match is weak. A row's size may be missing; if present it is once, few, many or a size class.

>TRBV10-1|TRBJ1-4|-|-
CASSESKGGEKLFF
TGCGCCAGCAGTGAGTCGAAGGGCGGTGAAAAACTGTTTTTT
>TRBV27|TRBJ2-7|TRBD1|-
CASSTPQGGGEQYF
TGTGCCAGCAGTACCCCCCAAGGGGGCGGCGAGCAGTACTTC
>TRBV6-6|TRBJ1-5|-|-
CASTWGGNNQPQHF
TGTGCCAGCACCTGGGGGGGCAACAATCAGCCCCAGCATTTT
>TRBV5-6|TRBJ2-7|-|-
CASSRLGLYEQYF
TGTGCCAGCAGCCGCCTTGGGCTCTACGAGCAGTACTTC
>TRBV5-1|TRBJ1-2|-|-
CASSLDGSKVIDYGYTF
TGCGCCAGCAGCTTGGACGGTTCAAAAGTGATCGACTATGGCTACACCTTC
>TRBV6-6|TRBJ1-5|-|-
CASREQGGNQPQHF
TGTGCCAGCAGGGAACAGGGCGGCAATCAGCCCCAGCATTTT
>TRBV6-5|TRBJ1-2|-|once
CARNGGDLGGYGYTF
TGTGCCAGAAATGGGGGTGACTTGGGTGGCTATGGCTACACCTTC
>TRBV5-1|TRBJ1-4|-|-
CASSLEATGGKLFF
TGCGCCAGCAGCTTGGAGGCTACAGGTGGAAAACTGTTTTTT
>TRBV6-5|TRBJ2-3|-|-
CASSYSNAADTQYF
TGTGCCAGCAGTTACTCGAATGCGGCGGATACGCAGTATTTT
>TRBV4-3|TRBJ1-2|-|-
CASSQEEGRGYGYTF
TGCGCCAGCAGCCAAGAGGAGGGTAGAGGCTATGGCTACACCTTC
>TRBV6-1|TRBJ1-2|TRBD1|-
CASSERGPYGYTF
TGTGCCAGCAGTGAGAGGGGGCCCTATGGCTACACCTTC
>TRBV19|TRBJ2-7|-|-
CASTGRAISYEQYF
TGTGCCAGTACCGGCAGAGCAATTTCCTACGAGCAGTACTTC
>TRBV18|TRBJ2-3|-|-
CASSPSDTQYF
TGTGCCAGCTCACCATCAGATACGCAGTATTTT
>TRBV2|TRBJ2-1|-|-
CASSERGRSYNEQFF
TGTGCCAGCAGTGAACGGGGCCGGTCCTACAATGAGCAGTTCTTC
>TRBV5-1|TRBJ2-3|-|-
CASSLGGRGTDTQYF
TGCGCCAGCAGCTTGGGAGGGCGCGGCACAGATACGCAGTATTTT
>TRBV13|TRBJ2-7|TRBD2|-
CASSSSRGGSSPGSYEQYF
TGTGCCAGCAGCTCTTCCCGGGGGGGGAGCTCCCCGGGCTCCTACGAGCAGTACTTC
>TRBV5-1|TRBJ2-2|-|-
CASSLAELSGVTGELFF
TGCGCCAGCAGCTTGGCCGAGTTAAGTGGGGTCACCGGGGAGCTGTTTTTT
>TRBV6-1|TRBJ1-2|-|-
CASSEANYGYTF
TGTGCCAGCAGTGAAGCGAACTATGGCTACACCTTC
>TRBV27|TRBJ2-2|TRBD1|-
CASSFKDRTNTGELFF
TGTGCCAGCAGTTTCAAGGACAGGACCAACACCGGGGAGCTGTTTTTT
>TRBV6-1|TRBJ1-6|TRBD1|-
CASRPQGADYSPLHF
TGTGCCAGCAGACCACAGGGGGCAGATTATTCACCCCTCCACTTT
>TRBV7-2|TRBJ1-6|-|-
CASSRQQGTDSPLHF
TGTGCCAGCAGCAGACAACAGGGTACGGATTCACCCCTCCACTTT
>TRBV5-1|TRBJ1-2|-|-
CASSLLESNYGYTF
TGCGCCAGCAGCTTGTTGGAATCTAACTATGGCTACACCTTC
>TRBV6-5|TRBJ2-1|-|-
CASARGAYNEQFF
TGTGCCAGCGCCCGGGGCGCCTACAATGAGCAGTTCTTC
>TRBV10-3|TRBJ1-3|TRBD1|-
CAISTWGQVGNTIYF
TGTGCCATCAGTACTTGGGGACAGGTCGGCAACACCATATATTTT
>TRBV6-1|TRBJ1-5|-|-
CASSEGRARNQPQHF
TGTGCCAGCAGTGAAGGCAGGGCCCGCAATCAGCCCCAGCATTTT
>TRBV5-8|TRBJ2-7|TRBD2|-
CASSLGTSGRSTYEQYF
TGTGCCAGCAGCTTGGGGACTAGCGGGAGGTCAACCTACGAGCAGTACTTC
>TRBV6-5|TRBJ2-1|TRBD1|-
CASSNRDRVDNEQFF
TGTGCCAGCAGCAACCGGGACAGGGTGGACAATGAGCAGTTCTTC